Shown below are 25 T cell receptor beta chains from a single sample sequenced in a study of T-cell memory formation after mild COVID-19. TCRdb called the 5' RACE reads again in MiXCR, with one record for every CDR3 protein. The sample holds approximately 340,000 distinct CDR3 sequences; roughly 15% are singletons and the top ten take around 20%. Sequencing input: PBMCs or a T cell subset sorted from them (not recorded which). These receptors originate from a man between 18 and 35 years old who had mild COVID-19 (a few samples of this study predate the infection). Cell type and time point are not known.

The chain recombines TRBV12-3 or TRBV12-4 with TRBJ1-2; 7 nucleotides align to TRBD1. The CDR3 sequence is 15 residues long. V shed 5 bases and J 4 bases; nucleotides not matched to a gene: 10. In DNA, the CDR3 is TGTGCCAGCAGTCTACGCCCCGGGACAGCCTATGGCTACACCTTC. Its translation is CASSLRPGTAYGYTF.

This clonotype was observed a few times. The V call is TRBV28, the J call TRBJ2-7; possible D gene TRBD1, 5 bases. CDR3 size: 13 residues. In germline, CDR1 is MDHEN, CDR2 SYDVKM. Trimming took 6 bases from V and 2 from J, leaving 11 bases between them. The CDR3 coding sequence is TGTGCCAGCAGCACCACAGGTACCTACGAGCAGTACGTC. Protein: CASSTTGTYEQYV.

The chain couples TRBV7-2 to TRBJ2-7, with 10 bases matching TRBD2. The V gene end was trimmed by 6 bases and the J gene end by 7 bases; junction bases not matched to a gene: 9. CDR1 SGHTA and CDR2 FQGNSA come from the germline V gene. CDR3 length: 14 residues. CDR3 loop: CASRSLAGKGEQYF. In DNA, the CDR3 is TGTGCCAGCAGATCACTAGCGGGGAAGGGAGAGCAGTACTTC.

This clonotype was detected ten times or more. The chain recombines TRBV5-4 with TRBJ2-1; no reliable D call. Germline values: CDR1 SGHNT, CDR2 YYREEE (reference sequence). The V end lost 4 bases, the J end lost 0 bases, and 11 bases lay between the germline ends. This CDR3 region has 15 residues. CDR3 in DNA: TGTGCCAGCAGCGTCCTACTCAGCTCCTACAATGAGCAGTTCTTC. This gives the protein CASSVLLSSYNEQFF. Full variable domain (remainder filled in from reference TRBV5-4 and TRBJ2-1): ETGVTQSPTHLIKTRGQQVTLRCSSQSGHNTVSWYQQALGQGPQFIFQYYREEENGRGNFPPRFSGLQFPNYSSELNVNALELDDSALYLCASSVLLSSYNEQFFGPGTRLTVL.

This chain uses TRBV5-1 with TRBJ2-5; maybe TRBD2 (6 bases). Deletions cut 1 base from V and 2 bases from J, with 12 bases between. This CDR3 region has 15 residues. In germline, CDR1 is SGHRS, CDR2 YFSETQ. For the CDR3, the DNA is TGCGCCAGCAGCTTGTTACCGGGAGTACAAGAGACCCAGTACTTC. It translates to CASSLLPGVQETQYF. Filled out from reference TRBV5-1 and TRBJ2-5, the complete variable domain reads KAGVTQTPRYLIKTRGQQVTLSCSPISGHRSVSWYQQTPGQGLQFLFEYFSETQRNKGNFPGRFSGRQFSNSRSEMNVSTLELGDSALYLCASSLLPGVQETQYFGPGTRLLVL.

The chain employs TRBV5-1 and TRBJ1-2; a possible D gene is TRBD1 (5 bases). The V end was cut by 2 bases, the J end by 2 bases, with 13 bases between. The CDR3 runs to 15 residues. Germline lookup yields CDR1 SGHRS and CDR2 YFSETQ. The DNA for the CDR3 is TGCGCCAGCAGCTTCCGACCAGGGTTGAACTATGGCTACACCTTC. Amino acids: CASSFRPGLNYGYTF.

CDR3 in DNA: TGTGCCAGCAGCGCTAGCGGGGGGTCCCCCCTCCAAGAGACCCAGTACTTC. This encodes CASSASGGSPLQETQYF. The chain joins TRBV7-2 to TRBJ2-5; 11 positions match TRBD2. Germline V lookup: CDR1 SGHTA, CDR2 FQGNSA. The CDR3 is 17 residues long. V lost 5 bases to trimming and J lost 1 base; unmatched junction nucleotides: 9.

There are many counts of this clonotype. The CDR3 is CASSSQGTSTDTQYF. For the CDR3, the DNA is TGCGCCAGCAGTTCTCAGGGTACTAGCACAGATACGCAGTATTTT. The gene calls are TRBV5-1 and TRBJ2-3, with D perhaps TRBD1 (5 bases). The CDR3 consists of 15 residues. CDR1 is SGHRS, CDR2 YFSETQ, per germline. Trimming took 5 bases from V and 0 from J, leaving 13 bases between them.

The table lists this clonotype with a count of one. CDR3 region: CASSQVSLPGNTEAFF. CDR3 bases: TGCGCCAGCAGCCAAGTCAGCCTTCCAGGGAACACTGAAGCTTTCTTT. The rearrangement links TRBV4-3 to TRBJ1-1; no clear D. Deletions cut 1 base from V and 1 base from J, with 13 bases between. The CDR3 runs to 16 residues. Per germline, CDR1 LGHNA and CDR2 YSLEER.

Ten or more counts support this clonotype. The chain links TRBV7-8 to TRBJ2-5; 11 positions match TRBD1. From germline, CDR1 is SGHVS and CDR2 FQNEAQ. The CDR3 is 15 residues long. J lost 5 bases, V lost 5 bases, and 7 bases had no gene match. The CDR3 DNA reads TGTGCCAGCAGCACCAGGGACAGGGGGTGGGAGACCCAGTACTTC. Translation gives CASSTRDRGWETQYF.

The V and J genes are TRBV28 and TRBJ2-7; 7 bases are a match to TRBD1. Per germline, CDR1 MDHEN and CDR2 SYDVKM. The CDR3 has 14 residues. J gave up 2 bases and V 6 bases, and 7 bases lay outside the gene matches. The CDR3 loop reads CASSSGTAPYEQYV. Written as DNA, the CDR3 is TGTGCCAGCAGCTCGGGGACAGCCCCCTACGAGCAGTACGTC.

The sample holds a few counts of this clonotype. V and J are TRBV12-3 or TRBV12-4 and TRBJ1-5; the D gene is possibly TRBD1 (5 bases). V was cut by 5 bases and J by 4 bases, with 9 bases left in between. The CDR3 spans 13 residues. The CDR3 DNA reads TGTGCCAGCAGTGTGGGGGAAAATCAGCCCCAGCATTTT. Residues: CASSVGENQPQHF.

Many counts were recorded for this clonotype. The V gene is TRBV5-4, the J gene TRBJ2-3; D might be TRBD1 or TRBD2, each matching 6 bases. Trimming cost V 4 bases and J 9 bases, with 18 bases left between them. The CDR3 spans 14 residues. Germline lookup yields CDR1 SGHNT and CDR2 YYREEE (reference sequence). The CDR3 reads CASSPRGEIGTQYF. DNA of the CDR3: TGTGCCAGCAGCCCGAGGGGGGAGATAGGCACGCAGTATTTT.

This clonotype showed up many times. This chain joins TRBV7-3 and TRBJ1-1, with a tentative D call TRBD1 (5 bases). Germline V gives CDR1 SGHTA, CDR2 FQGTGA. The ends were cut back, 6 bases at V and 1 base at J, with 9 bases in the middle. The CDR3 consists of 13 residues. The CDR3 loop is CASSRTGNTEAFF. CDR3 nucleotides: TGTGCCAGCAGTCGCACAGGGAACACTGAAGCTTTCTTT.

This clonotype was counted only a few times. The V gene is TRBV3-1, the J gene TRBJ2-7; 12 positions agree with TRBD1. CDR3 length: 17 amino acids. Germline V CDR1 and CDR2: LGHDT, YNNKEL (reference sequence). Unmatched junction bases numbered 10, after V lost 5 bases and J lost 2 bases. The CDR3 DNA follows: TGTGCCAGCAGCGACGGGGGACAGGGGGCGCGTCCCTACGAGCAGTACTTC. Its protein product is CASSDGGQGARPYEQYF.

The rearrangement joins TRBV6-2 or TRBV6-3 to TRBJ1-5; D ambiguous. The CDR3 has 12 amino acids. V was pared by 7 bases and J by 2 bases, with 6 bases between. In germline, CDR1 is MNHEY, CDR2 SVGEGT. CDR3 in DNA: TGTGCCAGCACCGAACGCAATCAGCCCCAGCATTTT. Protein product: CASTERNQPQHF.

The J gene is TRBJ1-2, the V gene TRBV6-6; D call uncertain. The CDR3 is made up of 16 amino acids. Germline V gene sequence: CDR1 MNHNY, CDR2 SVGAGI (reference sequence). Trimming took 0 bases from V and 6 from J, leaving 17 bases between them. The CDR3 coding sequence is TGTGCCAGCAGTTACTCGAAATTCGTAGGTTTCGATGGCTACACCTTC. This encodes CASSYSKFVGFDGYTF.

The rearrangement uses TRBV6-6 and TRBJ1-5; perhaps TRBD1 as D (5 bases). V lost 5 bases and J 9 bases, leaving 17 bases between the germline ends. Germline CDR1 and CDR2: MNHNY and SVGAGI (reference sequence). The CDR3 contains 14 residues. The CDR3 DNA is TGTGCCAGCAGTACGACAGACACAAGGATGCCCCAGCATTTT. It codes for CASSTTDTRMPQHF.

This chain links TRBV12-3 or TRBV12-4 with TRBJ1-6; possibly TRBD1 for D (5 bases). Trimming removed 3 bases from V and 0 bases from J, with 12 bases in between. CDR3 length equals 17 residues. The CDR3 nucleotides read TGTGCCAGCAGTTTCAGGGCACCAAGCTCCTATAATTCACCCCTCCACTTT. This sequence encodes CASSFRAPSSYNSPLHF.

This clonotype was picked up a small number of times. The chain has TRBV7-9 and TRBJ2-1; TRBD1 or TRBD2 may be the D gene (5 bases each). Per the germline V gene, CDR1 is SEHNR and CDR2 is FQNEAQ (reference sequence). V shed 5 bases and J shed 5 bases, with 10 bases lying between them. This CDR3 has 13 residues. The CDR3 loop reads CASSRDGNNEQFF. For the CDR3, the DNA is TGTGCCAGCAGCCGGGACGGCAACAATGAGCAGTTCTTC.

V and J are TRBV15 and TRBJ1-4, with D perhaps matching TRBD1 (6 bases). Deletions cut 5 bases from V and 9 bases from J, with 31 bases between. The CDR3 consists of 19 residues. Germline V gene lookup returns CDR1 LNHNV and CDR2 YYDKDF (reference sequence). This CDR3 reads CATSSRDIYERRREKKLFF. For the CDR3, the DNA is TGTGCCACCAGCTCGCGGGACATTTATGAAAGGCGTCGAGAGAAAAAACTGTTTTTT.

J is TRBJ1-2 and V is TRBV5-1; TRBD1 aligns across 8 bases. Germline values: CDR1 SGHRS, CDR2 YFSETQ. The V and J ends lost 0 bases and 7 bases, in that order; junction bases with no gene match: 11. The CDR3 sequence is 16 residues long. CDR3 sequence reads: CASSLAPPGQAPGYTF. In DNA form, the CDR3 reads TGCGCCAGCAGCTTGGCCCCCCCGGGACAGGCCCCTGGCTACACCTTC.

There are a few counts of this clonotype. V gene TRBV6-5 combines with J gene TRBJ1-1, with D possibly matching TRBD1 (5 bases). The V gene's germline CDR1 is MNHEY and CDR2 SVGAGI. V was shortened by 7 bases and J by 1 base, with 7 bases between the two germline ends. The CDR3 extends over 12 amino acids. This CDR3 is CASKGENTEAFF. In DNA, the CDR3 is TGTGCCAGCAAAGGGGAGAACACTGAAGCTTTCTTT.

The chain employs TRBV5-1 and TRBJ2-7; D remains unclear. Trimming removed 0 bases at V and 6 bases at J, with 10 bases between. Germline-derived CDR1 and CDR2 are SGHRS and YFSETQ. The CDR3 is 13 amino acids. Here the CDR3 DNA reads TGCGCCAGCAGCTTGGTGGGTCCAGGCGAGCAGTACGTC. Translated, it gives CASSLVGPGEQYV.

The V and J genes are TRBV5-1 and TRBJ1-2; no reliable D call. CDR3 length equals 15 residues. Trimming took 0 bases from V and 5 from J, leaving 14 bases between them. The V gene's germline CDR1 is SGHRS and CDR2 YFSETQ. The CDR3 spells CASSLDLGYLYGYTF. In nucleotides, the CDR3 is TGCGCCAGCAGCTTGGATCTCGGATATCTATATGGCTACACCTTC.